Each of the 29 T cell receptor beta chains below was sequenced from the same sample in a study of shared clonotypes between healthy human individuals. Assay: immunoSEQ multiplex PCR; the TCRdb copy retains only in-frame clones and omits some. The sample records some 2.1 million clones, over 85% being singletons. CD45RO-negative, CCR7-positively selected cells formed the naive CD8 fraction, excluding terminally differentiated effector memory CD45RA+ cells. The specimen was naive CD8+ T cells sorted from blood. The receptors originated from a man aged 18 to 30 in good health.

The rearrangement joins TRBV15 to TRBJ2-1, with D possibly matching TRBD2 (6 bases). V gave up 3 bases and J gave up 9 bases, with 12 bases separating them. The CDR3 is 13 residues long. Germline CDR1 reads LNHNV; CDR2 reads YYDKDF (reference sequence). In DNA, the CDR3 is TGTGCCACCAGCAGGGACGGGAGAAGTGAGCAGTTCTTC. This codes for CATSRDGRSEQFF. Looking up the rest from reference TRBV15 and TRBJ2-1 gives the full variable domain: DAMVIQNPRYQVTQFGKPVTLSCSQTLNHNVMYWYQQKSSQAPKLLFHYYDKDFNNEADTPDNFQSRRPNTSFCFLDIRSPGLGDTAMYLCATSRDGRSEQFFGPGTRLTVL.

The rearrangement uses TRBV7-2 and TRBJ2-7; possibly TRBD1 for D (7 bases). Trimming took 1 base from V and 0 from J, leaving 19 bases between them. This CDR3 comprises 18 residues. Germline values: CDR1 SGHTA, CDR2 FQGNSA. CDR3 sequence reads: CASSLGGGGTFGSYEQYF. The CDR3 nucleotides read TGTGCCAGCAGCTTAGGAGGAGGGGGCACATTCGGCTCCTACGAGCAGTACTTC.

This chain connects TRBV10-3 to TRBJ2-3; weak D call: TRBD2 (5 bases). CDR1 and CDR2 (germline): ENHRY, SYGVKD. CDR3 length: 16 residues. V was shortened by 2 bases and J by 2 bases, with 14 bases between the two germline ends. The CDR3 sequence is CAISEVAGGNTDTQYF. Written as DNA, the CDR3 is TGTGCCATCAGTGAGGTTGCGGGTGGAAACACAGATACGCAGTATTTT.

The V call is TRBV2, the J call TRBJ1-4, with D perhaps matching TRBD1 (5 bases). The CDR3 contains 15 residues. Germline CDR1 SNHLY, CDR2 FYNNEI. V gave up 3 bases and J gave up 2 bases, with 10 bases separating them. This CDR3 is CASSDVEGTNEKLFF. In DNA form, the CDR3 reads TGTGCCAGCAGTGATGTAGAGGGGACTAATGAAAAACTGTTTTTT. Based on the CDR3 plus reference TRBV2 and TRBJ1-4, the full variable domain is EPEVTQTPSHQVTQMGQEVILRCVPISNHLYFYWYRQILGQKVEFLVSFYNNEISEKSEIFDDQFSVERPDGSNFTLKIRSTKLEDSAMYFCASSDVEGTNEKLFFGSGTQLSVL.

This chain connects TRBV23-1 to TRBJ1-5; possible D gene TRBD1, 6 bases. TRBV23-1 is flagged as an ORF with uncertain function. Trimming shortened V by 3 bases and J by 1 base, and 10 bases separated the two germline ends. There are 15 residues in the CDR3. In DNA, the CDR3 is TGCGCCAGCAGTCATACAGGGAAGAGCAATCAGCCCCAGCATTTT. It specifies CASSHTGKSNQPQHF.

About this clone itself: The sample carries other DNA sequences with the same CDR3. The V gene is TRBV7-8, the J gene TRBJ2-7; tentative D call: TRBD2 (5 bases). Germline loops: CDR1 SGHVS, CDR2 FQNEAQ. The ends were cut back, 5 bases at V and 1 base at J, with 9 bases in the middle. The CDR3 is 13 residues long. The chain's CDR3 is CASSIRGSYEQYF. The CDR3 DNA follows: TGTGCCAGCAGCATCCGGGGATCCTACGAGCAGTACTTC.

This chain uses TRBV4-1 with TRBJ2-7, with D possibly matching TRBD1 (6 bases). V was trimmed by 5 bases and J by 3 bases, leaving 14 bases between them. The CDR3 has 14 amino acids. Germline V gene data show CDR1 as MGHRA and CDR2 as YSYEKL. CDR3 amino acids: CASSATGHLYEQYF. In DNA, the CDR3 is TGCGCCAGCAGCGCAACGGGACACCTCTACGAGCAGTACTTC.

The V and J genes are TRBV7-2 and TRBJ1-5, with a weak D call TRBD1 (5 bases). V was trimmed by 7 bases and J by 5 bases, leaving 24 bases between them. Per the germline V gene, CDR1 is SGHTA and CDR2 is FQGNSA. This CDR3 is 17 amino acids long. The CDR3 DNA reads TGTGCCAGCACCAAAAGGGGTTCAGAGGTGTTTGATCAGCCCCAGCATTTT. Its translation: CASTKRGSEVFDQPQHF. The complete variable domain, with remaining parts taken from reference TRBV7-2 and TRBJ1-5, reads GAGVSQSPSNKVTEKGKDVELRCDPISGHTALYWYRQSLGQGLEFLIYFQGNSAPDKSGLPSDRFSAERTGGSVSTLTIQRTQQEDSAVYLCASTKRGSEVFDQPQHFGDGTRLSIL.

This chain joins TRBV28 and TRBJ2-1; D is perhaps TRBD2 (6 bases). Germline CDR1 MDHEN, CDR2 SYDVKM. The CDR3 runs 14 residues. The V and J ends lost 6 bases and 6 bases respectively, with 15 bases between them. CDR3 sequence: CASSTGLNANEQFF. The CDR3 coding sequence is TGTGCCAGCAGCACGGGACTTAACGCCAATGAGCAGTTCTTC.

The V gene is TRBV6-6, the J gene TRBJ2-3, with TRBD2 matching 9 bases. The length of the CDR3 is 16 residues. CDR1 and CDR2 from the germline V gene are MNHNY and SVGAGI (reference sequence). Germline trimming cut 6 bases from V and 1 base from J; bases unmatched to any gene: 8. DNA for the CDR3: TGTGCCAGCAGGAACGGGACTAGCCTACGCACAGATACGCAGTATTTT. It specifies CASRNGTSLRTDTQYF.

The chain carries TRBV30 and TRBJ2-5; TRBD2 matches 9 bases. The J segment lost 4 bases and the V segment lost 1 base, leaving 7 bases of the junction unmatched. Germline lookup yields CDR1 GTSNPN and CDR2 SVGIG (reference sequence). There are 15 residues in the CDR3. CDR3 residues: CAWSAAGGPGETQYF. The CDR3, as DNA: TGTGCCTGGAGTGCGGCGGGGGGGCCGGGAGAGACCCAGTACTTC.

V is TRBV15 and J is TRBJ1-2; D call uncertain. V shed 2 bases and J shed 1 base, with 5 bases lying between them. Germline V CDR1 and CDR2: LNHNV, YYDKDF (reference sequence). The CDR3 extends over 13 amino acids. The chain's CDR3 is CATSRSNNYGYTF. CDR3 DNA sequence: TGTGCCACCAGCAGATCCAATAACTATGGCTACACCTTC. The full variable domain, its missing parts supplied by reference TRBV15 and TRBJ1-2, is DAMVIQNPRYQVTQFGKPVTLSCSQTLNHNVMYWYQQKSSQAPKLLFHYYDKDFNNEADTPDNFQSRRPNTSFCFLDIRSPGLGDTAMYLCATSRSNNYGYTFGSGTRLTVV.

V and J are TRBV5-4 and TRBJ2-2; D assignment may be TRBD1 or TRBD2 (6 bases each). Germline V gene sequence: CDR1 SGHNT, CDR2 YYREEE (reference sequence). V shed 2 bases and J shed 7 bases, with 21 bases lying between them. This CDR3 has 17 residues. CDR3 nucleotides: TGTGCCAGCAGCTTATGGGGGGCGCGCGAAACCGTCGGGGAGCTGTTTTTT. It codes for CASSLWGARETVGELFF.

The V and J genes are TRBV27 and TRBJ1-1; D ambiguous. Germline-derived CDR1 and CDR2 are MNHEY and SMNVEV (reference sequence). The CDR3 loop spans 15 amino acids. V lost 3 bases and J 4 bases, leaving 15 bases between the germline ends. The CDR3 DNA reads TGTGCCAGCAGTTTGACGGCCCGGAGAGGCACTGAAGCTTTCTTT. This gives the protein CASSLTARRGTEAFF.

The rearrangement joins TRBV13 to TRBJ2-7; D unclear. CDR3 length: 13 amino acids. From germline, CDR1 is PRHDT and CDR2 FYEKMQ (reference sequence). With 6 bases removed from V and 4 bases from J, the gap between germline ends came to 13 bases. CDR3 residues: CASRPFATYEQYF. Written as DNA, the CDR3 is TGTGCCAGCAGGCCGTTCGCGACGTACGAGCAGTACTTC.

V and J are TRBV5-1 and TRBJ2-7; 9 bases are shared with TRBD2. After removal of 1 base from V and 2 bases from J, the junction contained 1 base not matched to a gene. Germline V gene sequence: CDR1 SGHRS, CDR2 YFSETQ. The CDR3 runs 14 residues. The CDR3 nucleotides are TGCGCCAGCAGCTTGAGACTAGCGGCCTACGAGCAGTACTTC. This codes for CASSLRLAAYEQYF.

This clone was seen only once. The CDR3 sequence: CASSESVRTVYGYTF. In DNA form, the CDR3 reads TGCGCCAGCAGTGAGTCGGTCAGAACCGTCTATGGCTACACCTTC. The chain recombines TRBV10-2 with TRBJ1-2; D not certain. This CDR3 spans 15 amino acids. The ends were cut back, 0 bases at V and 4 bases at J, with 12 bases in the middle. CDR1 and CDR2 (germline): WSHSY, SAAADI.

Only a few counts were recorded for this clone. V gene TRBV5-6 combines with J gene TRBJ2-7, with D hard to call. CDR1 is SGHDT and CDR2 is YYEEEE in the germline V gene. The ends were cut back, 2 bases at V and 7 bases at J, with 7 bases in the middle. This CDR3 has 11 residues. CDR3 in amino acids: CASSFVGEQYF. For the CDR3, the DNA is TGTGCCAGCAGCTTCGTGGGGGAGCAGTACTTC.

The chain carries TRBV27 and TRBJ2-3, with no clear D. The CDR3 is 13 residues long. Germline assignment: CDR1 MNHEY and CDR2 SMNVEV (reference sequence). The V gene lost 2 bases and the J gene lost 2 bases, with 5 bases spanning the gap. CDR3 nucleotides: TGTGCCAGCAGTTTAATGGCCACAGATACGCAGTATTTT. It encodes CASSLMATDTQYF.

Points on this clone: The identical CDR3 is also encoded by other nucleotide sequences in the sample. This rearrangement joins TRBV19 to TRBJ2-7, with 10 bases fitting TRBD2. J was trimmed by 2 bases and V by 6 bases; bases with no gene match: 4. Germline-derived CDR1 and CDR2 are LNHDA and SQIVND (reference sequence). The length of the CDR3 is 14 residues. CDR3 region: CASSLSGGAYEQYF. Written as DNA, the CDR3 is TGTGCCAGTAGCCTCAGCGGGGGGGCCTACGAGCAGTACTTC.

The chain joins TRBV11-2 to TRBJ2-5; D gene unclear. Looked up from germline, CDR1 is SGHAT and CDR2 is FQNNGV. The V and J ends lost 1 base and 5 bases respectively, with 17 bases between them. CDR3 length: 16 amino acids. CDR3 nucleotide sequence: TGTGCCAGCAGCTTAGGTGTGTCATGGCATCGGGAGACCCAGTACTTC. Protein: CASSLGVSWHRETQYF. The full variable domain, in which reference TRBV11-2 and TRBJ2-5 provide the parts outside the CDR3, is EAGVAQSPRYKIIEKRQSVAFWCNPISGHATLYWYQQILGQGPKLLIQFQNNGVVDDSQLPKDRFSAERLKGVDSTLKIQPAKLEDSAVYLCASSLGVSWHRETQYFGPGTRLLVL.

This sequence joins TRBV6-5 and TRBJ2-7, with 10 bases identical to TRBD2. Germline V gene lookup returns CDR1 MNHEY and CDR2 SVGAGI. V was pared by 5 bases and J by 2 bases, with 6 bases of the junction left unmatched. This CDR3 is built from 15 residues. Here the CDR3 DNA reads TGTGCCAGCAGTCCCCTAGCGGGGGTGACCTACGAGCAGTACTTC. The encoded protein is CASSPLAGVTYEQYF.

This chain joins TRBV7-8 and TRBJ2-7, with 8 bases that match TRBD1. V gave up 1 base and J gave up 3 bases; unmatched junction bases: 5. Germline values: CDR1 SGHVS, CDR2 FQNEAQ. The CDR3 contains 15 residues. The DNA of the CDR3 is TGTGCCAGCAGCTTAGTGCAGGGGGCAAACTACGAGCAGTACTTC. Translating gives CASSLVQGANYEQYF.

For this clone: No DNA is shown, since the ends of the CDR3 on it are uncertain; the CDR3 is the one TCRdb lists. The V call is TRBV21-1, the J call TRBJ1-2; the listed D gene, TRBD1, was not tested against the DNA. TRBV21-1 is reported as a pseudogene. The CDR3 has 17 residues if both end residues are counted. CDR3 residues: CASSKWAPGTGRYGYTF.

The chain recombines TRBV4-1 with TRBJ2-7, with a possible D match to TRBD1 (6 bases). Germline V gene data show CDR1 as MGHRA and CDR2 as YSYEKL. The ends were cut back, 1 base at V and 3 bases at J, with 13 bases in the middle. The CDR3 is 15 residues long. This CDR3 reads CASSQAGGQFYEQYF. The CDR3 nucleotides read TGCGCCAGCAGCCAAGCAGGTGGACAGTTCTACGAGCAGTACTTC.

The genes are TRBV23-1 and TRBJ1-5, with unresolved D. TRBV23-1 is filed as an ORF, its function uncertain. V was cut by 7 bases and J by 6 bases, with 13 bases left in between. This CDR3 contains 13 residues. The CDR3 region has the DNA TGCGCCAGCAATAAAAAGGACGGTCAGCCCCAGCATTTT. It specifies CASNKKDGQPQHF.

This clone was counted a single time. V is TRBV27 and J is TRBJ2-1; 10 bases agree with TRBD2. CDR3 length equals 16 residues. V lost 5 bases, J lost 5 bases, and 9 bases stayed unmatched. Germline V CDR1 and CDR2: MNHEY, SMNVEV (reference sequence). CDR3 residues: CASSTLTSGYNNEQFF. The CDR3 DNA follows: TGTGCCAGCAGTACCTTGACTAGCGGGTATAACAATGAGCAGTTCTTC.

The genes are TRBV7-3 and TRBJ2-1, with TRBD1 identical over 9 bases. V was clipped by 5 bases and J by 2 bases; unmatched bases: 7. This CDR3 is 16 amino acids long. Germline V gene sequence: CDR1 SGHTA, CDR2 FQGTGA. CDR3 residues: CASSGPGQGAYNEQFF. CDR3 nucleotides: TGTGCCAGCAGCGGACCGGGACAGGGTGCCTACAATGAGCAGTTCTTC.

The chain links TRBV7-9 to TRBJ1-1; unclear D gene. This CDR3 contains 12 residues. CDR1 and CDR2 from the germline V gene are SEHNR and FQNEAQ (reference sequence). V was shortened by 6 bases and J by 1 base, with 6 bases between the two germline ends. The CDR3 DNA reads TGTGCCAGCAGGCTGGGGAACACTGAAGCTTTCTTT. As protein: CASRLGNTEAFF.